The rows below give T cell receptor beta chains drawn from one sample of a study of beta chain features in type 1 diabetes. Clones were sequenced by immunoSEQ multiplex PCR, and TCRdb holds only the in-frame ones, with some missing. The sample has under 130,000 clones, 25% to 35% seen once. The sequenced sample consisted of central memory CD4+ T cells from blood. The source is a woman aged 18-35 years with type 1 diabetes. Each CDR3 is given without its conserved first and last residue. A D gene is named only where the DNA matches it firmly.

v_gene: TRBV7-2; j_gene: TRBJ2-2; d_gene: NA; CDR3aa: ASSQTRIGELF
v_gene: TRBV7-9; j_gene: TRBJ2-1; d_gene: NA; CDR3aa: ASSKSGTSYNEQF
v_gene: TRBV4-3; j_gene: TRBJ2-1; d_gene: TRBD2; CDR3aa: ASSPARGGRMNDEQF
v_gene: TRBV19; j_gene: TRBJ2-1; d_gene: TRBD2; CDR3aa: ASMRGTGTSGSNEQF
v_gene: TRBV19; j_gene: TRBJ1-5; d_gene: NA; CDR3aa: ASTKSGHDQPQH
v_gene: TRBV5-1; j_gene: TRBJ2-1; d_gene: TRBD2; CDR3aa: ASSLILAGGGDEQF
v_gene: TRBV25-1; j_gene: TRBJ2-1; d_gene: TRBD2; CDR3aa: ASSQRGLAGYNEQF
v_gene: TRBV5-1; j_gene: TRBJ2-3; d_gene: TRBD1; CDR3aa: ASSSGQATDTQY
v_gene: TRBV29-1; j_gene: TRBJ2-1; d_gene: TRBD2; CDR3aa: SVVRLAGGVEQF
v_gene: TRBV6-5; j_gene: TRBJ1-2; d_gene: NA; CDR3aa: ASSWVGGDYGYT
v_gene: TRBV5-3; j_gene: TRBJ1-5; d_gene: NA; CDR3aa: ARTSPFDWRPQH
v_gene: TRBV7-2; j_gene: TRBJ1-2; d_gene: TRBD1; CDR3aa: ASYPGTGYGYT
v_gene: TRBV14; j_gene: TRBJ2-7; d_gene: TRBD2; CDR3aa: ASSQQRETEQY
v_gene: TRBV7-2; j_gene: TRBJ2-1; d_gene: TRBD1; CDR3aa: ASSLASGTGGYNEQF
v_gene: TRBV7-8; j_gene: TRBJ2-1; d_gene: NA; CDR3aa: ASSLDSHEQF
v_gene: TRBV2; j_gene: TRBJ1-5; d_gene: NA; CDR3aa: ASRGHRTLSNQPQH
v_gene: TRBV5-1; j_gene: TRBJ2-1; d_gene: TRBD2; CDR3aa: ASSRGLAVFAAGEQF
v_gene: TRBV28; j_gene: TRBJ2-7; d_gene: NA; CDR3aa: ASSFPRAREQY
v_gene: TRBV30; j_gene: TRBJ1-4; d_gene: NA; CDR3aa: AWSVSGAARAGKLF
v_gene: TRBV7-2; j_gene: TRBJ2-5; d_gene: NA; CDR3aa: ASSLFGGGETQY
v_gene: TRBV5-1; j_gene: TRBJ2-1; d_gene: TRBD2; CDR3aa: ASSLVGEGREQF
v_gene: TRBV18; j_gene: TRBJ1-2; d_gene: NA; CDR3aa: ASSPGTGGYGYT
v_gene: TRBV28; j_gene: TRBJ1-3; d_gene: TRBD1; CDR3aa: ASSFGTGRFGSGNTIY
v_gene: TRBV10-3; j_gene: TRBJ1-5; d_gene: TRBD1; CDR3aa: ASGAGGSDQPQH
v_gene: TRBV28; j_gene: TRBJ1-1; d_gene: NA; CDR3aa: ASSLSRATEAF
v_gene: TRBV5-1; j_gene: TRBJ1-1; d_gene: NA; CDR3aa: ASSLGQAPEAF
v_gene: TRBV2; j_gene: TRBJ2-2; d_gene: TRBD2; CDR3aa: ASRREGPSTGELF
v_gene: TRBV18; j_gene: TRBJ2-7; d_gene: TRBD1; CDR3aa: ASSPGTEGYEQY
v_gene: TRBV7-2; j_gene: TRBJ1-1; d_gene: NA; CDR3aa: ASSFIGTEAF
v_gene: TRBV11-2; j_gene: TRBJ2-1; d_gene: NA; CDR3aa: ASSLDTIQGQF
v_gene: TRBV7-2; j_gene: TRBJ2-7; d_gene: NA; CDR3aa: ASSLEAWASVQQY
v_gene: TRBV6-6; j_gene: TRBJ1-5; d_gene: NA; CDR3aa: ASSYMAGEQPQH
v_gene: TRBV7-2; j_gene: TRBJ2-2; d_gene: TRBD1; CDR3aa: ASSSRQGAYGELF
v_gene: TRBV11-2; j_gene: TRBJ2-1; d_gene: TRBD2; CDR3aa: ASSLRLAGFNEQF
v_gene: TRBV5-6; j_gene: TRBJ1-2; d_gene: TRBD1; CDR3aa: ASSAGQAYGYT
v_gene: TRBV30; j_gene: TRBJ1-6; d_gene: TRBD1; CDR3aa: AWSATGTGGSPLH
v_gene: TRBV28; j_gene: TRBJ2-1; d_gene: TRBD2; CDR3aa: ASRAAGGYNEQF
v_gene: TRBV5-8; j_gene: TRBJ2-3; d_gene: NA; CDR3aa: ASSLAGEGEDTQY
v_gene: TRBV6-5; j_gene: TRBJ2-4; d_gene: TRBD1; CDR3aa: ASSYLQGAKNIQY
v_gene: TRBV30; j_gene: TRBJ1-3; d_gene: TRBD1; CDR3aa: AWTYPGQVVSGNTIY
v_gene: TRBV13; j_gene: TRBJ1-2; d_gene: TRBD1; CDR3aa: ASSFRAGGIVDREAEGYT
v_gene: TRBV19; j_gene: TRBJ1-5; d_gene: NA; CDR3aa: ASSISGNQPQH
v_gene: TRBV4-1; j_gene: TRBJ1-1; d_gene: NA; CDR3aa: ASSQEGRQPMNTEAF
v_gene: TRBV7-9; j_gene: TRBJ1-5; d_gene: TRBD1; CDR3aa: ASSGGTAAMPQH
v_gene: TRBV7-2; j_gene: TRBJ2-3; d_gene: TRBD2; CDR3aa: ASLAPGLAGPQIMQY